The present TCR beta chain was sequenced within a study of blood T cells in healthy people across ages. Study conclusions and caveats: Greater diversity and more naive CD4+ cells were seen in long-lived donors than in aged donors.

Concerning this clonotype: Its antigen is still unknown. This could be a read error, since a much larger clone is one nucleotide away.

Primed by a sample-barcoded 5' primer and a J-beta primer mix, a second PCR proceeded for roughly 6 to 12 cycles. A template-switch adaptor with 12 random nucleotides tagged each cDNA molecule. TCRdb recomputed calls from the 5' RACE reads with MiXCR, one row per CDR3 protein. This table has roughly 640,000 distinct CDR3 sequences, about 30% appearing once. The CDR3 sequence is 19 residues long. CDR1 is MNHEY and CDR2 is SVGAGI in the germline V gene. This chain joins TRBV6-5 and TRBJ2-1, with 15 bases fitting TRBD2. The DNA end is a closer match to TRBJ2-7, so the J assignment may be wrong. The sequenced sample was blood. This receptor was obtained from a woman aged 80 or over in good health. The CDR3 is CASSYTGLAGGSVYNEQYF. DNA for the CDR3: TGTGCCAGCAGTTACACGGGACTAGCGGGGGGCAGCGTTTACAATGAGCAGTACTTC.